These 5 T cell receptor beta chains originate from one sample sequenced in a study of long-term antiretroviral therapy in people with HIV. Sequencing used immunoSEQ v3.0 at survey level. Sequencing was performed with immunoSEQ multiplex PCR; in TCRdb, only in-frame clones are kept and a portion is missing. This table holds 25,000 to 35,000 clones, around 90% found once. The starting material was unsorted PBMCs, obtained 5.2 years after starting antiretroviral therapy. The receptor set was obtained from a woman between 40 and 50 years old with HIV.

The DNA of the CDR3 is TGTGCCAGCAGTTACGGGACAGGGGGCAATCAGCCCCAGCATTTT. It codes for CASSYGTGGNQPQHF. The V call is TRBV6-5, the J call TRBJ1-5, with TRBD1 identical over 10 bases. Germline CDR1 MNHEY, CDR2 SVGAGI. The CDR3 is 15 residues long. The V segment lost 2 bases and the J segment 2 bases; nucleotides outside the gene matches: 0.

The rearrangement joins TRBV7-9 to TRBJ1-2, with TRBD1 matching over 7 bases. The V segment lost 3 bases and the J segment 7 bases; nucleotides outside the gene matches: 5. The CDR3 length is 13 residues. In germline, CDR1 is SEHNR, CDR2 FQNEAQ (reference sequence). In DNA, the CDR3 is TGTGCCAGCAGCTTGGAAGGGGGCCTTGGCTACACCTTC. It is translated as CASSLEGGLGYTF. The full variable domain, its missing parts supplied by reference TRBV7-9 and TRBJ1-2, is DTGVSQNPRHKITKRGQNVTFRCDPISEHNRLYWYRQTLGQGPEFLTYFQNEAQLEKSRLLSDRFSAERPKGSFSTLEIQRTEQGDSAMYLCASSLEGGLGYTFGSGTRLTVV.

In this sample, this clone turned up once. The V and J genes are TRBV29-1 and TRBJ1-1; D remains ambiguous. Germline CDR1 reads SQVTM; CDR2 reads ANQGSEA. The V end was cut by 3 bases, the J end by 0 bases, with 11 bases between. The CDR3 is 14 residues long. CDR3 amino acids: CSVDSRNMNTEAFF. The CDR3, as DNA: TGCAGCGTTGACTCACGGAACATGAACACTGAAGCTTTCTTT.

V is TRBV5-1 and J is TRBJ2-3, with TRBD2 matching over 9 bases. The V and J ends lost 3 bases and 5 bases, in that order; junction bases with no gene match: 4. Germline V gene data show CDR1 as SGHRS and CDR2 as YFSETQ. CDR3 length equals 14 residues. This CDR3 is CASSSATSGDTQYF. For the CDR3, the DNA is TGCGCCAGCAGCTCGGCGACTAGCGGAGATACGCAGTATTTT.

This CDR3 is CASSVAVEQFF. In nucleotides, the CDR3 is TGTGCCAGCAGCGTAGCGGTTGAGCAGTTCTTC. The chain carries TRBV9 and TRBJ2-1; D is ambiguous. The germline CDR1 and CDR2 sequences are SGDLS and YYNGEE. The CDR3 loop spans 11 amino acids. The V and J ends lost 0 bases and 9 bases respectively, with 4 bases between them. Full variable domain (missing parts from reference TRBV9 and TRBJ2-1): DSGVTQTPKHLITATGQRVTLRCSPRSGDLSVYWYQQSLDQGLQFLIQYYNGEERAKGNILERFSAQQFPDLHSELNLSSLELGDSALYFCASSVAVEQFFGPGTRLTVL.